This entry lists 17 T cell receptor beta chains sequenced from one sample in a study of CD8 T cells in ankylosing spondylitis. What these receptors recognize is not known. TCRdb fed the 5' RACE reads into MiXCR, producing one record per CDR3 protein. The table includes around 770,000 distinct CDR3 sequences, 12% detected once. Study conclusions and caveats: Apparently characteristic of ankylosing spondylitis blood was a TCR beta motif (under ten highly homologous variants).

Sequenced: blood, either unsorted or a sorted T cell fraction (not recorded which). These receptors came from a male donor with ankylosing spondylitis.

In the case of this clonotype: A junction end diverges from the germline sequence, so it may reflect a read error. For the CDR3, the DNA is TGCGCCAGCAGCTTGGACGTTGAGCGATATACGAAGTATTTT. Translated, it gives CASSLDVERYTKYF. The V gene is TRBV5-1, the J gene TRBJ2-3; D uncertain. The CDR3 is made up of 14 amino acids. CDR1 SGHRS and CDR2 YFSETQ come from the germline V gene.

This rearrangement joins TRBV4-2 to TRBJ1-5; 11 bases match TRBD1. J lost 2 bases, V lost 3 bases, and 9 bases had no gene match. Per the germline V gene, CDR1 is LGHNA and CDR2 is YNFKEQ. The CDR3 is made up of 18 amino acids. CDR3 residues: CASSQWTGGQVGNQPQHF. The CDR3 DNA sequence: TGTGCCAGCAGCCAGTGGACAGGGGGCCAGGTGGGCAATCAGCCCCAGCATTTT.

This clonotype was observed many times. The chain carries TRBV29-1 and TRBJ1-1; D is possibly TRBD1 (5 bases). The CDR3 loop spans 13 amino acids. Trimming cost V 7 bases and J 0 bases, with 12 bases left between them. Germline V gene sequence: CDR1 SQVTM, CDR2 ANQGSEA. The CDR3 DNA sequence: TGCAGCGCCCGACAGAGCATGAACACTGAAGCTTTCTTT. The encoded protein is CSARQSMNTEAFF.

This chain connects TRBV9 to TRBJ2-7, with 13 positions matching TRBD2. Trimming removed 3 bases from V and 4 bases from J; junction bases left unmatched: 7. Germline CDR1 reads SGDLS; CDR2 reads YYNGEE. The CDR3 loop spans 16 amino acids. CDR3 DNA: TGTGCCAGCAGCGGGCGGACTAGCGGGAGCAGGTACGAGCAGTACTTC. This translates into CASSGRTSGSRYEQYF.

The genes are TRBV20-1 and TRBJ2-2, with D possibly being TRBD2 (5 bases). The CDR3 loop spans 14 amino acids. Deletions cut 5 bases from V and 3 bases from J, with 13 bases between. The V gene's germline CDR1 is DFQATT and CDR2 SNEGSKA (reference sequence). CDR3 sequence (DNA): TGCAGTGCTGAGGTCTTGGACTACACCGGGGAGCTGTTTTTT. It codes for CSAEVLDYTGELFF.

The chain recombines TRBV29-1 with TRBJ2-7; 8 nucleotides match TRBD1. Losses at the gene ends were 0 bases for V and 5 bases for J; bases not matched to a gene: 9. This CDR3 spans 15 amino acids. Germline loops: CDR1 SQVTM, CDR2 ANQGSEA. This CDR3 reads CSVEDPGRGRHEQYF. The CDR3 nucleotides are TGCAGCGTTGAAGATCCGGGCAGGGGGCGCCACGAGCAGTACTTC.

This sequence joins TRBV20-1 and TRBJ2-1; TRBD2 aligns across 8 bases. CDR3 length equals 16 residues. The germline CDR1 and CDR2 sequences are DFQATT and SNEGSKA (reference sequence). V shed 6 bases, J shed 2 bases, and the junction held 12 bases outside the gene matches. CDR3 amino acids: CSAPLAGSTTYNEQFF. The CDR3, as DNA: TGCAGTGCGCCGCTAGCGGGCTCCACCACCTACAATGAGCAGTTCTTC.

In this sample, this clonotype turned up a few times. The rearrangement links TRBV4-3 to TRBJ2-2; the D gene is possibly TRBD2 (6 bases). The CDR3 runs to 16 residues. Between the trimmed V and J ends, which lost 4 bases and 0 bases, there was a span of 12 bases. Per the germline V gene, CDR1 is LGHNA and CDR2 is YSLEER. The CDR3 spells CASSPGRQTNTGELFF. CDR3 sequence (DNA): TGCGCCAGCAGCCCGGGGAGGCAGACGAACACCGGGGAGCTGTTTTTT.

The CDR3 DNA reads as TGCAGTGCTAGCGTCTTGCCCCTTCGTGAGCAGTTCTTC. It specifies CSASVLPLREQFF. This sequence joins TRBV20-1 and TRBJ2-1; D uncertain. The V and J ends lost 3 bases and 9 bases respectively, with 15 bases between them. Germline CDR1 and CDR2: DFQATT and SNEGSKA (reference sequence). The CDR3 covers 13 residues.

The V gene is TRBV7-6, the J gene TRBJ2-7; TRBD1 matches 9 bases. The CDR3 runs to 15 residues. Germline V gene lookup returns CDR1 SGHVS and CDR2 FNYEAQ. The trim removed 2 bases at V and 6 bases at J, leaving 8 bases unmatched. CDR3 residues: CASSLLGQGRGEQYF. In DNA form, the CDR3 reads TGTGCCAGCAGCTTATTGGGACAGGGTCGAGGCGAGCAGTACTTC.

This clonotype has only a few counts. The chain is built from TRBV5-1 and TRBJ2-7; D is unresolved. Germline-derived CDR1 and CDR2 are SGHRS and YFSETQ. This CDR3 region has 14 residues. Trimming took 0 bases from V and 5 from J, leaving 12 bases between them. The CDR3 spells CASSLAALWDEQYF. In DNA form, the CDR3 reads TGCGCCAGCAGCTTGGCCGCTCTGTGGGACGAGCAGTACTTC.

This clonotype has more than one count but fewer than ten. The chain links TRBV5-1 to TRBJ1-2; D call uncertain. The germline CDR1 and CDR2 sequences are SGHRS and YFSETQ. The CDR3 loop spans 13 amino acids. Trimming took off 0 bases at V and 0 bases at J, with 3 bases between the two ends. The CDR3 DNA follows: TGCGCCAGCAGCTTGGAGCCTAACTATGGCTACACCTTC. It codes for CASSLEPNYGYTF.

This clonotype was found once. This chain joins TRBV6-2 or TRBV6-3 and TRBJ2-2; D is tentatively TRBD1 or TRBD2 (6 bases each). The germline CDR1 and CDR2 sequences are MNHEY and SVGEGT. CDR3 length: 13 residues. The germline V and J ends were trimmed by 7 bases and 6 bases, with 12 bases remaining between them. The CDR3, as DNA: TGTGCCAGCAACGGGGGCTGGGCCGGGGAGCTGTTTTTT. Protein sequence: CASNGGWAGELFF.

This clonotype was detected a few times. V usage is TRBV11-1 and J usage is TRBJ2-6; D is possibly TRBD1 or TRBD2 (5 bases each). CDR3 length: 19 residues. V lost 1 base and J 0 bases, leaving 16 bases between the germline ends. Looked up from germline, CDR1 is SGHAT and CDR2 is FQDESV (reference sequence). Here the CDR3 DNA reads TGTGCCAGCAGCTTAGGTATCGGCAGGGACCACTCTGGGGCCAACGTCCTGACTTTC. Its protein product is CASSLGIGRDHSGANVLTF. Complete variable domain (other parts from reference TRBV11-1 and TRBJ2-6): EAEVAQSPRYKITEKSQAVAFWCDPISGHATLYWYRQILGQGPELLVQFQDESVVDDSQLPKDRFSAERLKGVDSTLKIQPAELGDSAMYLCASSLGIGRDHSGANVLTFGAGSRLTVL.

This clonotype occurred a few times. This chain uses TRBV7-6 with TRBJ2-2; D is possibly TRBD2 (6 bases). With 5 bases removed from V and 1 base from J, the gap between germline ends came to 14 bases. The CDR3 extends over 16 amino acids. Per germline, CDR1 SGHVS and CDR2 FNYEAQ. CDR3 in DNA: TGTGCCAGCAGCCCAATAAGGAGGGGGAACACCGGGGAGCTGTTTTTT. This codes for CASSPIRRGNTGELFF.

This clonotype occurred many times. CDR3: CSVEGAQAATQETQYF. The CDR3, as DNA: TGCAGCGTTGAAGGCGCCCAAGCTGCTACTCAAGAGACCCAGTACTTC. V and J are TRBV29-1 and TRBJ2-5, with no clear D. Germline V gene data show CDR1 as SQVTM and CDR2 as ANQGSEA. The V and J ends lost 1 base and 2 bases respectively, with 17 bases between them. The CDR3 extends over 16 amino acids.

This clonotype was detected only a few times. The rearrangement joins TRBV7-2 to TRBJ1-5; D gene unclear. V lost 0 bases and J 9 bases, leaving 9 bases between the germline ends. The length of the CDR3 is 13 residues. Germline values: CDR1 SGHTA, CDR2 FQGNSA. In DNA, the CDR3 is TGTGCCAGCAGCTTAGCGCACGGTCTGCCCCAGCATTTT. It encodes CASSLAHGLPQHF.